Listed below are T cell receptor beta chains from one sample, sequenced in a study of blood T cell repertoires in COVID-19. Libraries were prepared by immunoSEQ multiplex PCR; TCRdb keeps only in-frame clonotypes and omits some of them. The sample yields 75,000 or so clones, over 80% seen once. Sequencing was performed on peripheral blood. The source of these receptors is a man in his sixties with active or convalescent COVID-19. Both conserved end residues are part of each CDR3. A D gene is named only where the DNA matches it firmly. The listing skips clone size in some rows; elsewhere it reads once, few, many or a size class.

clone_size j_call d_call v_call cdr3_nt cdr3_aa
. TRBJ1-2 TRBD1 TRBV7-2 TGTGCCAGCAGCTTCGGGACAGGGATGAATGGCTACACCTTC CASSFGTGMNGYTF
once TRBJ1-1 . TRBV7-9 TGTGCCAGCAGCTTAGAGGGGTTCAACACTGAAGCTTTCTTT CASSLEGFNTEAFF
. TRBJ1-4 TRBD1 TRBV6-6 TGTGCCAGCAGTTACCCAGGGGGCATTTCTAATGAAAAACTGTTTTTT CASSYPGGISNEKLFF
. TRBJ2-3 TRBD2 TRBV7-2 TGTGCCAGCAGCCCTAATAGCGGGGGGGCCTCTACGCAGTATTTT CASSPNSGGASTQYF
. TRBJ1-1 . TRBV4-3 TGCGCCAGCAGCCAAGAGACAGGGAACACTGAAGCTTTCTTT CASSQETGNTEAFF
. TRBJ2-1 TRBD1 TRBV6-4 TGTGCCAGCAGTCCCGAGGGACAGGGTTACAATGAGCAGTTCTTC CASSPEGQGYNEQFF
. TRBJ2-7 TRBD2 TRBV5-6 TGTGCCAGCAGCTTCCTGGGAGGGGAGAGGAACGAGCAGTACTTC CASSFLGGERNEQYF
. TRBJ2-1 TRBD1 TRBV5-1 TGCGCCAGCAGTACCGGGACAGGGGCTTACAATGAGCAGTTCTTC CASSTGTGAYNEQFF
few TRBJ1-4 TRBD1 TRBV29-1 TGCAGCCTGGAGGGGGCATTATATGAAAAACTGTTTTTT CSLEGALYEKLFF
. TRBJ1-2 TRBD1 TRBV11-2 TGTGCCAGCAGCTTATCGGACAGGGGAAGCTATGGCTACACCTTC CASSLSDRGSYGYTF
. TRBJ2-1 TRBD2 TRBV7-2 TGTGCCAGCAGCTTCGGCGGGGGGTACAATGAGCAGTTCTTC CASSFGGGYNEQFF
few TRBJ1-1 . TRBV25-1 TGTGCCAGCACCCACCCCCGAACAGGGTACACTGAAGCTTTCTTT CASTHPRTGYTEAFF
once TRBJ1-4 TRBD1 TRBV6-5 TGTGCCAGCAGCTCTCCAGGGGGTGATGAAAAACTGTTTTTT CASSSPGGDEKLFF
once TRBJ1-5 . TRBV6-2/TRBV6-3 TGTGCCAGCAGTTACAGCGGGGCCAGCAATCAGCCCCAGCATTTT CASSYSGASNQPQHF